Listed here are 10 T cell receptor beta chains from one sample, sequenced in a study of technical replicates of blood from several donors. The method was immunoSEQ multiplex PCR; TCRdb's version includes in-frame clones alone and lacks a portion of them. The sample includes 80,000 to 95,000 clones, about 94% of them seen just once. The sequencing sample was made of T cells isolated from PBMCs. All receptors come from a human donor in good health.

The chain carries TRBV27 and TRBJ2-1; D is perhaps TRBD2 (6 bases). The CDR3 runs 13 residues. Germline V CDR1 and CDR2: MNHEY, SMNVEV (reference sequence). The V end lost 3 bases, the J end lost 6 bases, and 9 bases lay between the germline ends. The CDR3 nucleotides read TGTGCCAGCAGTTTTGGAGGGTCCAATGAGCAGTTCTTC. This gives the protein CASSFGGSNEQFF.

The V call is TRBV5-4, the J call TRBJ2-7, with 12 nucleotides matching TRBD2. Germline trimming cut 4 bases from V and 5 bases from J; bases unmatched to any gene: 10. This CDR3 spans 16 amino acids. Germline assignment: CDR1 SGHNT and CDR2 YYREEE (reference sequence). The CDR3 DNA reads TGTGCCAGCAGCCGAACTAGCGGGGGGAAAGGGGACGAGCAGTACTTC. It yields the protein CASSRTSGGKGDEQYF.

V and J are TRBV5-1 and TRBJ1-2; TRBD1 matches 10 bases. J lost 14 bases, V lost 1 base, and 8 bases had no gene match. The CDR3 covers 13 residues. Germline V gives CDR1 SGHRS, CDR2 YFSETQ. This CDR3 reads CASSLTPVDRGTF. CDR3 nucleotides: TGCGCCAGCAGCTTGACGCCGGTGGACAGGGGGACCTTC.

The rearrangement joins TRBV7-9 to TRBJ2-1, with 7 bases fitting TRBD2. Per germline, CDR1 SEHNR and CDR2 FQNEAQ (reference sequence). The CDR3 has 17 amino acids. Germline trimming cut 1 base from V and 0 bases from J; bases unmatched to any gene: 6. This chain's CDR3 is CASSLGGLGSSYNEQFF. CDR3 bases: TGTGCCAGCAGCTTAGGAGGACTAGGGAGCTCCTACAATGAGCAGTTCTTC.

J is TRBJ2-1 and V is TRBV15; TRBD2 agrees at 10 bases. The CDR3 totals 17 residues. The germline V gene has CDR1 LNHNV and CDR2 YYDKDF (reference sequence). The V and J ends lost 0 bases and 5 bases, in that order; junction bases with no gene match: 7. This chain's CDR3 is CATSRDPGLARNNEQFF. The CDR3 bases are TGTGCCACCAGCAGAGATCCGGGACTAGCGAGAAACAATGAGCAGTTCTTC.

The rearrangement uses TRBV6-1 and TRBJ2-7, with 9 bases identical to TRBD2. Germline trimming cut 5 bases from V and 2 bases from J; bases unmatched to any gene: 4. The CDR3 runs to 14 residues. Germline values: CDR1 MNHNS, CDR2 SASEGT. This chain's CDR3 is CASSLSGRPYEQYF. The CDR3 coding sequence is TGTGCCAGCAGTCTAAGCGGGAGGCCCTACGAGCAGTACTTC.

V gene TRBV5-1 combines with J gene TRBJ2-1, with 10 bases identical to TRBD1. The CDR3 has 14 residues. Germline CDR1 is SGHRS and CDR2 is YFSETQ. V gave up 5 bases and J gave up 6 bases; unmatched junction bases: 5. CDR3 sequence: CASSLDRGPNEQFF. The CDR3, as DNA: TGCGCCAGCAGTCTAGACAGGGGGCCCAATGAGCAGTTCTTC.

V and J are TRBV25-1 and TRBJ2-7; D is unclear. This CDR3 has 12 residues. V dropped 4 bases and J dropped 2 bases, with 6 bases sitting between them. CDR1 MGHDK and CDR2 SYGVNS come from the germline V gene. Written as DNA, the CDR3 is TGTGCCAGCAGTGCGCGAACCTACGAGCAGTACTTC. Translated: CASSARTYEQYF.

The chain uses TRBV18 and TRBJ2-3; 14 nucleotides match TRBD2. This CDR3 comprises 18 residues. Germline values: CDR1 KGHSH, CDR2 LQKENI. With 6 bases clipped from V and 0 bases from J, the junction kept 8 bases outside the gene matches. The CDR3 loop reads CASSRGLAGASSTDTQYF. CDR3 nucleotides: TGTGCCAGCTCGAGGGGACTAGCGGGGGCCAGTAGCACAGATACGCAGTATTTT.

This rearrangement joins TRBV6-6 to TRBJ2-1, with D unresolved. The length of the CDR3 is 12 residues. The V end lost 5 bases, the J end lost 11 bases, and 13 bases lay between the germline ends. Germline loops: CDR1 MNHNY, CDR2 SVGAGI (reference sequence). For the CDR3, the DNA is TGTGCCAGCAGTGGAGAGATGATTAAGCAGTTCTTC. Translating it yields CASSGEMIKQFF.